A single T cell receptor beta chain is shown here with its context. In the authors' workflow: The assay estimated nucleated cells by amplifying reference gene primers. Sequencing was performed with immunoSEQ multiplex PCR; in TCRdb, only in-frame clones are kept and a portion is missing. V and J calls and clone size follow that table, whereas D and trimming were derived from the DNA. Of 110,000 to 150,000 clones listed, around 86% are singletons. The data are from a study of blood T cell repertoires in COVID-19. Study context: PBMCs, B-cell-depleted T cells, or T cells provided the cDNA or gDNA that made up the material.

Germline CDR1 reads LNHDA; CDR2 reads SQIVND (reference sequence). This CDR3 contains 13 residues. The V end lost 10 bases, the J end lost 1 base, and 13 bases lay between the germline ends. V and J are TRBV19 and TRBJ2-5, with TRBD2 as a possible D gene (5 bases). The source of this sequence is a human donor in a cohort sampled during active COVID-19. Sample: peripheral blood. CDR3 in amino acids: CATRLSTQETQYF. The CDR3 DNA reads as TGTGCCACCCGACTATCTACCCAAGAGACCCAGTACTTC. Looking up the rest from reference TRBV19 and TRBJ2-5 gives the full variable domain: DGGITQSPKYLFRKEGQNVTLSCEQNLNHDAMYWYRQDPGQGLRLIYYSQIVNDFQKGDIAEGYSVSREKKESFPLTVTSAQKNPTAFYLCATRLSTQETQYFGPGTRLLVL.